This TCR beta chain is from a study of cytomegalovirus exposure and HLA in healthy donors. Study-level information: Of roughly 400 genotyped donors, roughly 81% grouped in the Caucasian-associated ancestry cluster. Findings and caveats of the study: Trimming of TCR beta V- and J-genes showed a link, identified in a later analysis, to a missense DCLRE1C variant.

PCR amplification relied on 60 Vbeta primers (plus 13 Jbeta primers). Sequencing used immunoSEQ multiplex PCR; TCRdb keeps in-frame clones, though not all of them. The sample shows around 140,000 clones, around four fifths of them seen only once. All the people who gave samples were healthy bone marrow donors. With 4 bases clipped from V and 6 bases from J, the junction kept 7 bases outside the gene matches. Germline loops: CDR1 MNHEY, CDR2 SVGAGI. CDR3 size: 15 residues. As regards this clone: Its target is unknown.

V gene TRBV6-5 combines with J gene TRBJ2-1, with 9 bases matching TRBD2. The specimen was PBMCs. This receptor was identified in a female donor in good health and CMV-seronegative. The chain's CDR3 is CASSSLAGGSNEQFF. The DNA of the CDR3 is TGTGCCAGCAGTTCACTAGCGGGCGGAAGCAATGAGCAGTTCTTC.